This entry is about one T cell receptor beta chain. Its antigen remains unknown. The sample originates from a study of cytomegalovirus exposure and HLA in healthy donors. Study outcomes and limitations: Most subjects' HLA-A and HLA-B alleles were reportedly predicted from TCR beta sequences. Donor immune exposure was known only as CMV serostatus. Earlier findings revealed that most TCR beta V segments proved productive either about 87% or about 30% of the time.

This PCR relied on a set of 60 Vbeta primers and 13 Jbeta primers. Here immunoSEQ multiplex PCR was the method, and the copy in TCRdb shows in-frame clones only, minus some. The table includes around 99,000 clones, 65% to 80% detected once. Each of the donors was a healthy bone marrow donor. The length of the CDR3 is 16 residues. J gave up 4 bases and V 0 bases, and 7 bases lay outside the gene matches. The sequenced sample consisted of PBMCs. The source of this sequence is a male donor in good health and CMV-seronegative. This sequence joins TRBV23-1 and TRBJ1-2, with TRBD1 matching over 8 bases. TRBV23-1 is known as an ORF, though its function is uncertain. The CDR3 coding sequence is TGCGCCAGCAGTCAATCAGGGCAGGGGGCTCCCTATGGCTACACCTTC. It specifies CASSQSGQGAPYGYTF.